The clone carrying this T cell receptor beta chain was counted at least ten times. What it binds is not known. With a J-beta primer mix and a sample-barcoded 5' primer, a second PCR ran about 7 to 11 cycles. TCRdb fed the 5' RACE reads into MiXCR, producing one record per CDR3 protein. The data contain more than 900,000 distinct CDR3 sequences, just under 30% of them singletons. The V gene lost 2 bases and the J gene lost 0 bases, with 8 bases spanning the gap. The germline V gene encodes CDR1 SGHTA and CDR2 FQGNSA. The CDR3 contains 14 residues. This sample was taken from a study of blood T cells in healthy people across ages. Study outcomes and limitations: Whereas aged donors had fewer naive CD4+ cells, long-lived donors had more of them and higher diversity.

A further study also used this sample, focusing on T cells of mothers and their children.

The sequencing input was blood. The chain carries TRBV7-2 and TRBJ2-7, with D unresolved. This clonotype originated in a woman between 40 and 55 years old in good health. CDR3 in DNA: TGTGCCAGCAGCTTATACGACACCTCCTACGAGCAGTACTTC. Its protein product is CASSLYDTSYEQYF.